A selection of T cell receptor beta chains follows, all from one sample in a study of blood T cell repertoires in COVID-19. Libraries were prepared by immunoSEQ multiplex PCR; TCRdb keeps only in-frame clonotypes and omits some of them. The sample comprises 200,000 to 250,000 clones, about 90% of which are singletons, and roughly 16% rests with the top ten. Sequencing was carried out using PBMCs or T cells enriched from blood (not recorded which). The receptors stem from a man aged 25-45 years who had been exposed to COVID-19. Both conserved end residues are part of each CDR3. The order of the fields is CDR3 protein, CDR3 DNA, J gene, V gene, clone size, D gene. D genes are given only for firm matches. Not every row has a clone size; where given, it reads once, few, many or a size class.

CASSWDRGIETQYF	TGTGCCAGCAGTTGGGACAGGGGAATAGAGACCCAGTACTTC	TRBJ2-5	TRBV27	.	TRBD1
CASSTTGQWNSPLHF	TGTGCCAGTAGTACCACGGGACAGTGGAATTCACCCCTCCACTTT	TRBJ1-6	TRBV19	.	TRBD1
CASRQVRGGYTF	TGTGCCAGCAGGCAGGTCAGGGGGGGCTACACCTTC	TRBJ1-2	TRBV5-6	.	TRBD1
CASSQRTGGAETQYF	TGCGCCAGCAGCCAGCGGACAGGGGGCGCGGAGACCCAGTACTTC	TRBJ2-5	TRBV4-1	.	TRBD1
CASSPGRSSYEQYF	TGTGCCAGCAGCCCCGGGAGGAGCTCCTACGAGCAGTACTTC	TRBJ2-7	TRBV27	.	TRBD2
CASSSGYEQYF	TGTGCCAGCAGCTCAGGCTACGAGCAGTACTTC	TRBJ2-7	TRBV3-1/TRBV3-2	.	.
CASSLGQLNSPLHF	TGTGCCAGCAGCTTAGGACAGCTGAATTCACCCCTCCACTTT	TRBJ1-6	TRBV11-2	.	.
CASSIQDNEQFF	TGCGCCAGCAGCATACAGGACAATGAGCAGTTCTTC	TRBJ2-1	TRBV5-1	.	.
CASSPSGGSPYEQYF	TGTGCCAGCAGCCCCTCCGGAGGGTCCCCCTACGAGCAGTACTTC	TRBJ2-7	TRBV14	few	.
CASSKEGTGGHLCSYNSPLHF	TGTGCCAGCAGCAAAGAGGGGACAGGGGGCCACCTCTGCTCCTATAATTCACCCCTCCACTTT	TRBJ1-6	TRBV21-1	.	.
CASSTNWANTEAFF	TGTGCCAGCAGCACAAACTGGGCGAACACTGAAGCTTTCTTT	TRBJ1-1	TRBV13	.	.
CASSSLNGGTQYF	TGTGCCAGTAGTTCGCTCAACGGGGGTACCCAGTACTTC	TRBJ2-5	TRBV19	.	.
CASSLSAKPRGTGELFF	TGTGCCAGCTCACTAAGTGCAAAACCCCGGGGGACCGGGGAGCTGTTTTTT	TRBJ2-2	TRBV18	once	.
CAISEYSLTTGETQYF	TGTGCCATCAGTGAGTATAGTCTCACAACCGGGGAGACCCAGTACTTC	TRBJ2-5	TRBV10-3	.	.
CASSVGTNTEAFF	TGTGCCAGCAGCGTCGGGACTAACACTGAAGCTTTCTTT	TRBJ1-1	TRBV5-4	once	.
CSALIRDRVNEQFF	TGCAGCGCCCTAATCCGGGACAGGGTGAATGAGCAGTTCTTC	TRBJ2-1	TRBV29-1	few	TRBD1
CASSLSSGGILYEQYF	TGTGCCAGCTCACTCTCTAGCGGGGGGATCCTATACGAGCAGTACTTC	TRBJ2-7	TRBV18	.	TRBD2
CASSISVLNTEAFF	TGTGCCAGTAGTATATCGGTGCTGAACACTGAAGCTTTCTTT	TRBJ1-1	TRBV19	.	.
CSASPSDRAAGANVLTF	TGCAGTGCTAGTCCTTCCGACAGGGCCGCTGGGGCCAACGTCCTGACTTTC	TRBJ2-6	TRBV20-1	.	TRBD1
CASKLRTGMNTEAFF	TGTGCCAGTAAACTAAGGACAGGGATGAACACTGAAGCTTTCTTT	TRBJ1-1	TRBV19	once	TRBD1
CASSGGLAGGTDTQYF	TGCGCCAGCAGCGGCGGACTAGCGGGGGGGACAGATACGCAGTATTTT	TRBJ2-3	TRBV5-1	.	TRBD2
CASSRLLVDRGRPEKLFF	TGTGCCAGCAGCAGACTCTTGGTAGACAGGGGGCGGCCTGAAAAACTGTTTTTT	TRBJ1-4	TRBV21-1	.	.
CASSLDRYEQYF	TGCGCCAGCAGCTTGGACAGGTACGAGCAGTACTTC	TRBJ2-7	TRBV5-1	.	.
CASGLPQIRDSPYEQYF	TGTGCTAGTGGTTTGCCTCAGATCCGGGACAGCCCCTACGAGCAGTACTTC	TRBJ2-7	TRBV12-5	.	TRBD1
CASRSTGGSYEQYF	TGCGCCAGCAGGTCGACAGGGGGTTCCTACGAGCAGTACTTC	TRBJ2-7	TRBV5-1	.	TRBD1
CASSQGGRGAGETQYF	TGCGCCAGCAGCCAGGGGGGGCGGGGGGCCGGGGAGACCCAGTACTTC	TRBJ2-5	TRBV4-3	once	TRBD2
CASSQVAGTQYF	TGTGCCAGCAGCCAAGTAGCGGGGACCCAGTACTTC	TRBJ2-5	TRBV14	.	TRBD2
CASSIDGGLTDTQYF	TGTGCCAGTAGTATAGACGGGGGTCTCACAGATACGCAGTATTTT	TRBJ2-3	TRBV19	.	.
CASSQGGDQPQHF	TGTGCCAGCAGCCAGGGAGGGGATCAGCCCCAGCATTTT	TRBJ1-5	TRBV14	.	.